This T cell receptor beta chain was recovered during a study of prognosis after radiotherapy for stage I lung cancer. Turning to the study itself: In the span from early 2018 to January 2019, stage I non-small cell lung cancer patients were enrolled. Aged roughly 50 to 95 years, with a median of approximately 71 years, the patients were roughly 14 men and roughly six women. Study-wide findings and caveats: Tumor specificity of the expanded TCR clones was not determined.

The ends were cut back, 3 bases at V and 5 bases at J, with 16 bases in the middle. Germline V gives CDR1 MNHEY, CDR2 SMNVEV (reference sequence). This CDR3 region has 16 residues. On this clonotype: Antigen: not known.

From genomic DNA, TCR beta CDR3 was amplified by two-round multiplex PCR. The authors ran first-round PCR with primers specific to each TRBV and TRBJ gene. The second PCR round used universal primers. MiXCR, applied by TCRdb to the multiplex PCR reads, yields one record per CDR3 protein. This table holds around 30,000 distinct CDR3 sequences, about 31% found once. The genes are TRBV27 and TRBJ2-2; D uncertain. The sample here was PBMCs, taken before or after stereotactic body radiation therapy (not recorded which). The receptor's source is a donor aged 50 or older with non-small cell lung cancer. CDR3 sequence: CASSLAPSESTGELFF. CDR3 bases: TGTGCCAGCAGTTTGGCCCCTTCAGAATCGACCGGGGAGCTGTTTTTT.